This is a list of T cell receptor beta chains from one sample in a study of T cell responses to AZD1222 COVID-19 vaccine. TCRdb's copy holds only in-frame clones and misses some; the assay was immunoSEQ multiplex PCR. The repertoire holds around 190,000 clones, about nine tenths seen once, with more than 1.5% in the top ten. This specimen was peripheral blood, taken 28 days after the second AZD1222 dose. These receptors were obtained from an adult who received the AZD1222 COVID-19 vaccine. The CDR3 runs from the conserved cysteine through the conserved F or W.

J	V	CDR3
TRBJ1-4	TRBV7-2	CASSSASGTGDEKLFF
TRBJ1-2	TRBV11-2	CASSVGRVSLANYGYTF
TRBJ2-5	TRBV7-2	CASSHSGGGPETQYF
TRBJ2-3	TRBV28	CASSDRGRGRGEDTQYF
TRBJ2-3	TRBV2	CASSVRGTHSVTQYF
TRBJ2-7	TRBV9	CASSYLEYSFGGYF
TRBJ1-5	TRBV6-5	CASSYPGTGSYQPQHF
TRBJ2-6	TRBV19	CASSQGKGVISSGANVLTF
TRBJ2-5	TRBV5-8	CASSSHRSQETQYF
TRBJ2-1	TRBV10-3	CAIGELAGYNEQFF
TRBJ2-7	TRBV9	CASSGQGAYEQYF
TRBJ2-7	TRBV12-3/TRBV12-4	CASRMGQGGEQYF
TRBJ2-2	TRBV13	CASNRDRVAGELFF
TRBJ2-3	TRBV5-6	CASSLPGPFDTQYF
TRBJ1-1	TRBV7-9	CASSVHRSGHTEAFF
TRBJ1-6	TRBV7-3	CASSLQGARNSPLHF
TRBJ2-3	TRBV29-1	CSVDSLATDTQYF
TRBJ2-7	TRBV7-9	CASSLGGGGPHEQYF
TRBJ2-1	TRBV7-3	CASSLTRLAEDEQFF
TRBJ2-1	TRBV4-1	CASSQDPAGEQFF
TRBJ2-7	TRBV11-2	CASSFLSLSGTAPYEQYF
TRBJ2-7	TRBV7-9	CASSPAGGTFYEQYF
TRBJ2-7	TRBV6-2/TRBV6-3	CASSSLAGGTYEQYF
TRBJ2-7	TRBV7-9	CASSLEQGASYEQYF
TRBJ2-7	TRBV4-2	CASSLSGTSGPYEQYF
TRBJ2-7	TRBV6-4	CASSGQEISYEQYF
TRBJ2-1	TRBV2	CASGGPTPPLAGGRYEQFF
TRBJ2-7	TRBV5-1	CASMGGGTYEQYF
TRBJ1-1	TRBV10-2	CASSLTTVNTEAFF
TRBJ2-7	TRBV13	CASSLTSGANYEQYF
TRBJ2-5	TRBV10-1	CASSESAFDQETQYF
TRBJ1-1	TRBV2	CASSGHRVEAFF
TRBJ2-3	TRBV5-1	CASSPGQPTDTQYF
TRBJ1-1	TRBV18	CASSPGRPGGTEAFF
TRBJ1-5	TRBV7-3	CASSLDVTQPQHF
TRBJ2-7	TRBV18	CASSPNGGLGYEQYF
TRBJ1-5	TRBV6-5	CASSAQGSNQPQHF
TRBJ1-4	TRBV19	CASSIGGSEKLFF
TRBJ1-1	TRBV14	CASSPVVSLAPTEAFF
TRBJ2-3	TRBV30	CAWSRTSATDTQYF
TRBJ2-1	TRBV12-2	CASRLEYRDPWANEQFF
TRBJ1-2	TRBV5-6	CASSSGTGLNGYTF
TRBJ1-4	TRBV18	CASSPLDNYNEKLFF
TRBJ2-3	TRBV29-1	CSVESGPTDTQYF
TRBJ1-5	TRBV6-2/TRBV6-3	CASSYSGYQPQHF
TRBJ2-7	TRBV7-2	CASSLGGGVSSYEQYF
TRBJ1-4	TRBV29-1	CSVVRGLNEKLFF
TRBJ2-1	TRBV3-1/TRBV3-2	CASSQGNRAGAGINEQFF
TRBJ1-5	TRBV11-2	CASSLTGRNQPQHF
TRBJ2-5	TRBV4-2	CASSQLYETQYF
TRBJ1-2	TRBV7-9	CASSLAGMSAGGYTF
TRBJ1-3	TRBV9	CASSAAGASSGNTIYF
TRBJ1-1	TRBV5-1	CASSLVVGNTEAFF
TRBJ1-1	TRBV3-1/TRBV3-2	CASGFRGTEAFF